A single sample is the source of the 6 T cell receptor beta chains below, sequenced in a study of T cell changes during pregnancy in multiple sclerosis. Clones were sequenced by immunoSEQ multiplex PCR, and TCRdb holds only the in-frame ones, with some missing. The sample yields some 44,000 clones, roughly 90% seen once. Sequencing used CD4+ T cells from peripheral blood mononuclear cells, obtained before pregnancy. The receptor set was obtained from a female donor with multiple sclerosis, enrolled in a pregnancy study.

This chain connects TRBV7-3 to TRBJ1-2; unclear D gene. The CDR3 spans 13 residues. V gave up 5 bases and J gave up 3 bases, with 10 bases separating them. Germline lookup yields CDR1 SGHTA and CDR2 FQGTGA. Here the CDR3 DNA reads TGTGCCAGCAGCCTGAAACCAGACTATGGCTACACCTTC. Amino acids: CASSLKPDYGYTF.

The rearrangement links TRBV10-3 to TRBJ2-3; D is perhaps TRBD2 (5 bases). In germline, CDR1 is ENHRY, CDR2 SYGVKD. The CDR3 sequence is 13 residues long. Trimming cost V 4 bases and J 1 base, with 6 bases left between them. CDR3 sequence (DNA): TGTGCCATCAGTGTTAGCGGCACAGATACGCAGTATTTT. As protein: CAISVSGTDTQYF.

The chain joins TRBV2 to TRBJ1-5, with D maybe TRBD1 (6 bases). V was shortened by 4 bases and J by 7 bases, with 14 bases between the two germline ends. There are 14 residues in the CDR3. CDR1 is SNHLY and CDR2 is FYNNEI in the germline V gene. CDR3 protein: CASSGTVGSQPQHF. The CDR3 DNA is TGTGCCAGCAGTGGGACAGTGGGATCCCAGCCCCAGCATTTT.

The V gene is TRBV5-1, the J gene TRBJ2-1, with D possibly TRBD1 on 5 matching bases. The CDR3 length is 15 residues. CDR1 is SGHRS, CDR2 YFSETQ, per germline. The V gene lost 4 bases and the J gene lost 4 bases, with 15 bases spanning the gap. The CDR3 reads CASSPGWGLYNEQFF. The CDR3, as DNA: TGCGCCAGCAGCCCCGGTTGGGGCCTTTACAATGAGCAGTTCTTC.

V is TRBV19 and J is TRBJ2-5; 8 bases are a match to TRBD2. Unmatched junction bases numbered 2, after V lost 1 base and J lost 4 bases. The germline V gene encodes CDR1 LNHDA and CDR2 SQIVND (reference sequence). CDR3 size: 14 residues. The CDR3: CASSIVAGIETQYF. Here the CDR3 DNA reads TGTGCCAGTAGTATAGTAGCGGGGATAGAGACCCAGTACTTC.

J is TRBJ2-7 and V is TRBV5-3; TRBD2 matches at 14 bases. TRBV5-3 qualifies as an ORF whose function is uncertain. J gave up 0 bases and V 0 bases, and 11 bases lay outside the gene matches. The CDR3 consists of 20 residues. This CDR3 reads CARSLGPGLAGAINSYEQYF. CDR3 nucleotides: TGTGCCAGAAGCTTGGGGCCGGGACTAGCGGGGGCCATTAACTCCTACGAGCAGTACTTC.